This T cell receptor (beta chain) originates from a study of CD8+ T cells in alopecia areata. Whole-study context: The authors scored treated patients' severity by affected scalp percentage.

By its share, this clone is medium-sized. Its antigen remains unidentified. Extracted from the samples, RNA was reverse transcribed into cDNA to serve as the sequencing template. Repertoires were generated with immunoSEQ multiplex PCR, while TCRdb's copy carries only in-frame clones and drops some. The sample lists some 19,000 clones; approximately 56% were seen once. Study results and limitations: Higher clonality and more expanded CD8+ clones appeared in lesional than normal scalp. Within the top 100, expanded CD8+ clones significantly decreased with tofacitinib, as did scalp clonality.

Germline V gives CDR1 LGHNA, CDR2 YSLEER. CDR3 length equals 15 residues. V shed 1 base and J shed 0 bases, with 7 bases lying between them. The treatment denotes: oral pan-JAK inhibitor, 5-10 mg twice daily. Researchers took lesional scalp punch biopsies and peripheral blood from people who were alopecia areata patients. The genes are TRBV4-3 and TRBJ1-5, with D unclear. The sequencing used skin, collected at week 4, from a patient treated with tofacitinib. The TCR comes from a human donor with alopecia areata. The CDR3 here is CASSQVRYSNQPQHF. The DNA of the CDR3 is TGCGCCAGCAGCCAAGTTCGTTATAGCAATCAGCCCCAGCATTTT.